Listed below are T cell receptor beta chains from one sample, sequenced in a study of blood T cells in healthy people across ages. TCRdb ran MiXCR on the 5' RACE reads and lists one entry per CDR3 protein. The sample records hundreds of thousands of distinct CDR3 sequences, about 25% being singletons. The same sample was also used in a study of T cells of mothers and their children.

Sequenced: blood. Receptor source: a boy younger than 18 in good health. CDR3s include the opening cysteine and the closing phenylalanine or tryptophan. The order of the fields is D gene, V gene, clone size, J gene, CDR3 protein, CDR3 DNA. A D gene is named only where the DNA matches it firmly. Not all rows give a size; the values are once, few, many and, for expanded clones, a class.

>-|TRBV5-1|few|TRBJ2-3
CASSDGRDTQYF
TGCGCCAGCAGCGACGGACGGGATACGCAGTATTTT
>-|TRBV28|-|TRBJ2-1
CASSLSWGDEQFF
TGTGCCAGCAGTTTATCATGGGGCGATGAGCAGTTCTTC
>TRBD1|TRBV27|-|TRBJ2-5
CASSGRPLRGPETQYF
TGTGCCAGCAGTGGACGCCCTCTCAGGGGGCCGGAGACCCAGTACTTC
>-|TRBV9|few|TRBJ1-1
CASSVSVMNTEAFF
TGTGCCAGCAGCGTATCTGTTATGAACACTGAAGCTTTCTTT
>-|TRBV7-9|few|TRBJ1-5
CASSLAQEGPQPQHF
TGTGCCAGCAGCTTAGCGCAGGAGGGCCCCCAGCCCCAGCATTTT
>TRBD2|TRBV20-1|-|TRBJ2-1
CSARDLGTRIGEQFF
TGCAGTGCTAGAGATCTGGGGACTAGAATCGGTGAGCAGTTCTTC
>TRBD1|TRBV20-1|-|TRBJ2-7
CSALDRGTSYEQYF
TGCAGTGCTTTGGACAGGGGGACCTCCTACGAGCAGTACTTC
>-|TRBV2|once|TRBJ1-1
CASDTALMNTEAFF
TGTGCCAGCGACACTGCACTAATGAACACTGAAGCTTTCTTT
>TRBD1|TRBV24-1|-|TRBJ2-7
CATSDSPRGTGEQYF
TGTGCCACCAGTGATTCCCCGCGTGGGACAGGCGAGCAGTACTTC
>TRBD1|TRBV9|few|TRBJ1-1
CASSPGTGEYTEAFF
TGTGCCAGCAGCCCAGGGACAGGGGAGTACACTGAAGCTTTCTTT
>TRBD1|TRBV7-9|-|TRBJ1-1
CASSSTDPGQAVNTEAFF
TGTGCCAGCAGCTCAACCGATCCGGGACAGGCAGTCAACACTGAAGCTTTCTTT
>-|TRBV12-3/TRBV12-4|many|TRBJ2-3
CASSLASDTQYF
TGTGCCAGCAGCTTAGCCTCAGATACGCAGTATTTT
>-|TRBV10-3|few|TRBJ1-3
CAISDWDYSGNTIYF
TGTGCCATCAGTGATTGGGACTACTCTGGAAACACCATATATTTT
>-|TRBV7-9|-|TRBJ2-5
CASSFQDGYQETQYF
TGTGCCAGCAGCTTCCAGGACGGGTACCAAGAGACCCAGTACTTC
>TRBD2|TRBV28|few|TRBJ2-7
CASIPASGPYEQYF
TGTGCCAGCATCCCAGCTAGCGGTCCCTACGAGCAGTACTTC
>-|TRBV9|-|TRBJ1-2
CASSVEVSGNYGYTF
TGTGCCAGCAGCGTAGAAGTATCGGGGAACTATGGCTACACCTTC
>-|TRBV6-6|few|TRBJ1-4
CASWWGNEKLFF
TGTGCCAGTTGGTGGGGAAATGAAAAACTGTTTTTT
>TRBD2|TRBV7-2|-|TRBJ2-7
CASSSRRRLAGGEQYF
TGTGCCAGCAGCTCCCGAAGACGTCTAGCGGGGGGCGAGCAGTACTTC
>TRBD1|TRBV19|-|TRBJ1-1
CASRWTGITEAFF
TGTGCCAGTAGATGGACAGGGATCACTGAAGCTTTCTTT
>-|TRBV24-1|-|TRBJ2-1
CATSDLPGAGKGEQFF
TGTGCCACCAGTGATTTGCCCGGAGCAGGGAAGGGTGAGCAGTTCTTC
>-|TRBV5-1|few|TRBJ2-5
CASSLGDRPQETQYF
TGCGCCAGCAGCTTGGGTGACAGGCCCCAAGAGACCCAGTACTTC
>-|TRBV20-1|few|TRBJ1-4
CSATPAGGEKLFF
TGCAGTGCTACACCAGCCGGTGGCGAAAAACTGTTTTTT
>-|TRBV7-6|-|TRBJ2-7
CAGFRDPWTYEQYF
TGTGCCGGGTTCCGGGACCCCTGGACCTACGAGCAGTACTTC
>TRBD1|TRBV7-9|-|TRBJ2-3
CASSETGPPVDTQYF
TGTGCCAGCAGCGAGACAGGGCCCCCCGTAGATACGCAGTATTTT
>-|TRBV5-5|-|TRBJ1-5
CASSLAGEPQHF
TGTGCCAGCAGCTTGGCCGGAGAGCCCCAGCATTTT
>-|TRBV3-1|-|TRBJ2-7
CASPSEQGSTYEQYF
TGTGCCAGCCCCTCCGAACAGGGAAGCACCTACGAGCAGTACTTC
>TRBD1|TRBV5-1|-|TRBJ1-1
CASSMGQGDTEAFF
TGCGCCAGCAGCATGGGACAGGGCGACACTGAAGCTTTCTTT
>TRBD2|TRBV5-1|-|TRBJ2-5
CASSLASGLAETQYF
TGCGCCAGCAGCTTGGCATCGGGACTAGCAGAGACCCAGTACTTC
>TRBD2|TRBV24-1|few|TRBJ2-3
CATSELAGATDTQYF
TGTGCCACCAGTGAACTAGCGGGGGCCACAGATACGCAGTATTTT
>-|TRBV13|many|TRBJ2-7
CASSFRTSYEQYF
TGTGCCAGCAGCTTCAGGACCTCCTACGAGCAGTACTTC
>TRBD2|TRBV7-9|few|TRBJ2-7
CASSITSGAFYEQYF
TGTGCCAGCAGCATCACTAGCGGGGCTTTCTACGAGCAGTACTTC
>-|TRBV5-1|once|TRBJ1-1
CASRPGLLNTEAFF
TGCGCCAGCAGACCAGGGCTATTGAACACTGAAGCTTTCTTT
>-|TRBV7-9|-|TRBJ2-5
CASQGGETQYF
TGTGCCAGCCAGGGGGGGGAGACCCAGTACTTC
>-|TRBV18|-|TRBJ1-6
CASSEVGDNSPLHF
TGTGCCAGCTCAGAGGTCGGGGATAATTCACCCCTCCACTTT
>TRBD2|TRBV7-3|few|TRBJ2-1
CASSLHTSGVDYNEQFF
TGTGCCAGCAGCCTACACACTAGCGGGGTGGACTACAATGAGCAGTTCTTC
>-|TRBV20-1|-|TRBJ2-7
CSALWAGDYEQYF
TGCAGTGCCCTTTGGGCAGGGGACTACGAGCAGTACTTC
>TRBD2|TRBV29-1|many|TRBJ2-5
CSVFPSGQETQYF
TGCAGCGTTTTCCCTAGCGGCCAAGAGACCCAGTACTTC
>-|TRBV5-1|-|TRBJ2-1
CASSLVGLQFSYNEQFF
TGCGCCAGCAGCTTGGTTGGACTCCAATTCTCCTACAATGAGCAGTTCTTC
>-|TRBV3-1|-|TRBJ2-5
CASEDREGETQYF
TGTGCCAGCGAGGACAGAGAGGGAGAGACCCAGTACTTC
>-|TRBV7-9|-|TRBJ2-5
CASSSNDKETQYF
TGTGCCAGCAGCTCAAACGATAAAGAGACCCAGTACTTC
>-|TRBV4-3|few|TRBJ2-1
CASSQDGSYIDEQFF
TGCGCCAGCAGCCAAGATGGTAGTTATATCGATGAGCAGTTCTTC
>-|TRBV29-1|few|TRBJ2-2
CSAWTGTGELFF
TGCAGCGCTTGGACGGGAACCGGGGAGCTGTTTTTT
>TRBD2|TRBV5-1|few|TRBJ2-3
CASSPGLASDTQCF
TGCGCCAGCAGTCCTGGACTAGCGTCGGATACGCAGTGTTTT
>-|TRBV7-9|few|TRBJ2-5
CASSSSNRTVGQETQYF
TGTGCCAGCAGCTCTTCAAATCGAACAGTAGGCCAAGAGACCCAGTACTTC
>-|TRBV11-3|few|TRBJ2-2
CASSLGVDGGMWDTGELFF
TGTGCCAGCAGCTTAGGCGTCGATGGGGGAATGTGGGACACCGGGGAGCTGTTTTTT
>TRBD2|TRBV12-3/TRBV12-4|-|TRBJ2-5
CASSRGREWDQETQYF
TGTGCCAGCAGTCGAGGGCGGGAGTGGGACCAAGAGACCCAGTACTTC
>-|TRBV29-1|-|TRBJ2-1
CSVVGRLSSYNEQFF
TGCAGCGTTGTTGGCCGCCTGAGCTCCTACAATGAGCAGTTCTTC
>-|TRBV7-2|few|TRBJ2-5
CASSPWGHQETQYF
TGTGCCAGCAGCCCCTGGGGGCACCAAGAGACCCAGTACTTC
>TRBD1|TRBV6-1|-|TRBJ2-3
CASGRGSKSRTDTQYF
TGTGCCAGCGGCAGGGGGTCCAAGTCACGCACAGATACGCAGTATTTT
>-|TRBV5-6|-|TRBJ1-1
CAGSWPAGRAKGTEAFF
TGTGCCGGCAGCTGGCCAGCTGGTCGCGCAAAAGGGACTGAAGCTTTCTTT
>-|TRBV12-3/TRBV12-4|-|TRBJ1-2
CASSPGTGRLGYTF
TGTGCCAGCAGCCCCGGGACGGGGAGGTTGGGCTACACCTTC
>-|TRBV29-1|-|TRBJ2-1
CSVDGVAWRSSYNEQFF
TGCAGCGTTGATGGGGTGGCCTGGCGAAGCTCCTACAATGAGCAGTTCTTC
>-|TRBV5-1|few|TRBJ2-2
CASSLVVSGRLTGELFF
TGCGCCAGCAGCTTGGTGGTTTCGGGCAGACTAACCGGGGAGCTGTTTTTT
>TRBD1|TRBV2|-|TRBJ2-7
CASKATGYEQYF
TGTGCCAGCAAGGCGACAGGGTACGAGCAGTACTTC
>-|TRBV4-3|-|TRBJ1-1
CASSQYYRDPGTEAFF
TGCGCCAGCAGCCAGTACTACAGGGACCCGGGGACTGAAGCTTTCTTT